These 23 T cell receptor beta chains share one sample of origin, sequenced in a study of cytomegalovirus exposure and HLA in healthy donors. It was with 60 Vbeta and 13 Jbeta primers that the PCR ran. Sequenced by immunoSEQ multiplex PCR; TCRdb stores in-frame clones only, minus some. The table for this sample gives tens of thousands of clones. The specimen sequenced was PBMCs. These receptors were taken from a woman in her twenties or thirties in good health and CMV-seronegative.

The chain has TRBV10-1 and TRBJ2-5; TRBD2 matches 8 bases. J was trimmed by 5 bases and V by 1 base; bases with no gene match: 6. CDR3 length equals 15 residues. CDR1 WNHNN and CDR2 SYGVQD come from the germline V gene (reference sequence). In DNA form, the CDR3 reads TGCGCCAGCAGTGAGTTGAGCGGGAGTTGGGAGACCCAGTACTTC. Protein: CASSELSGSWETQYF.

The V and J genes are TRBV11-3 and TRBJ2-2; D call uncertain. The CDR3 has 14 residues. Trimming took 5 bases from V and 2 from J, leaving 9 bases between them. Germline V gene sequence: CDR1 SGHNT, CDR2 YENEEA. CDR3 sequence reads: CASSHQSNTGELFF. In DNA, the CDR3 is TGTGCCAGCAGCCATCAATCCAACACCGGGGAGCTGTTTTTT.

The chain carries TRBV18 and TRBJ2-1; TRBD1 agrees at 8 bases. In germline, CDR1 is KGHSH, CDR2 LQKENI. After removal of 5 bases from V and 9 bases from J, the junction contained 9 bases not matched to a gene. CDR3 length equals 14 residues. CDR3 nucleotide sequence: TGTGCCAGCTCATACACTACAGGGGGGAGTGAGCAGTTCTTC. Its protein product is CASSYTTGGSEQFF.

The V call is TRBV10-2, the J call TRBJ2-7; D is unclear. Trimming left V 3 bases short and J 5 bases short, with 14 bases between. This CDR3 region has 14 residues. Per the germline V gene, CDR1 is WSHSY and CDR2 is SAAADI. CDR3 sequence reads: CASSDLNSPNEQYF. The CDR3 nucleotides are TGCGCCAGCAGTGATTTGAATAGCCCCAACGAGCAGTACTTC.

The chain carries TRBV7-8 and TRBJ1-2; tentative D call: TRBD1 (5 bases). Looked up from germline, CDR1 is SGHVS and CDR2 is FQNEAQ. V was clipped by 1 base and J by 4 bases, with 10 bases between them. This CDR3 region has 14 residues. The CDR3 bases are TGTGCCAGCAGCTTAGAAGGGGATTTCTATGGCTACACCTTC. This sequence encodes CASSLEGDFYGYTF.

CDR3 DNA sequence: TGTGCCAGCAGTCCCGTTGGGGCCCCGTACGAGCAGTACTTC. It encodes CASSPVGAPYEQYF. The chain combines TRBV27 with TRBJ2-7; D possibly corresponds to TRBD1 (5 bases). Trimming left V 5 bases short and J 4 bases short, with 15 bases between. The CDR3 covers 14 residues. The germline V gene encodes CDR1 MNHEY and CDR2 SMNVEV (reference sequence).

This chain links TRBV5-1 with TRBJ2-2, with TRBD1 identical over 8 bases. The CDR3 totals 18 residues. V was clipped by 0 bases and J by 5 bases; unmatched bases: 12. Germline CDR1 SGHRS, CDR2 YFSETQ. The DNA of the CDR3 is TGCGCCAGCAGCTTGGGTCGATGGAGACAGGGGCGGACCGGGGAGCTGTTTTTT. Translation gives CASSLGRWRQGRTGELFF.

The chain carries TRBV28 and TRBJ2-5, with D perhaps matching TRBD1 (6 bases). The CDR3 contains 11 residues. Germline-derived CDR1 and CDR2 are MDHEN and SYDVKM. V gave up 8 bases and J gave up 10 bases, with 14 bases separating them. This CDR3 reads CASGSGQNQYF. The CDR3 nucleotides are TGTGCCAGCGGATCAGGACAGAACCAGTACTTC.

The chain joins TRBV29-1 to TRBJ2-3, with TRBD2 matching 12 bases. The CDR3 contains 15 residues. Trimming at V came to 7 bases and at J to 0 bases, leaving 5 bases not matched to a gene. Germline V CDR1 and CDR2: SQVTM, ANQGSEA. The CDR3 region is CSGRTSGASTDTQYF. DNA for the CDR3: TGCAGCGGAAGGACTAGCGGGGCTAGCACAGATACGCAGTATTTT.

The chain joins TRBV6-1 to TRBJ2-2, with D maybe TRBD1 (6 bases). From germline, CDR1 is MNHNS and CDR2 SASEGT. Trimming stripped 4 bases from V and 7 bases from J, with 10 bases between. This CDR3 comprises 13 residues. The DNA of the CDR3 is TGTGCCAGCAGTGCAGGGGATGGCGGGGAGCTGTTTTTT. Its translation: CASSAGDGGELFF.

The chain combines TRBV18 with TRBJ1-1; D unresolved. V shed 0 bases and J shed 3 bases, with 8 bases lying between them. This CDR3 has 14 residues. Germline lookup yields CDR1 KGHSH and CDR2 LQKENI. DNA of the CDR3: TGTGCCAGCTCACCACCAGACACTTACACTGAAGCTTTCTTT. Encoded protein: CASSPPDTYTEAFF.

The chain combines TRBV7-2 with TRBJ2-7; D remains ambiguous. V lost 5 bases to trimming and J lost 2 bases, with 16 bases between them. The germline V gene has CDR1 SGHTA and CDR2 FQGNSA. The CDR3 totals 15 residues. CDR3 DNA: TGTGCCAGCAGCCACCCCAGCGCTTATACCTACGAGCAGTACTTC. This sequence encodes CASSHPSAYTYEQYF.

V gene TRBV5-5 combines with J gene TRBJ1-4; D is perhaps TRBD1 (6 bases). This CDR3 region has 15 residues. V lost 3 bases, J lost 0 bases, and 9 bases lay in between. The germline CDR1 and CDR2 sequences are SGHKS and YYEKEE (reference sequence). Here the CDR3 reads CASSSTGSTNEKLFF. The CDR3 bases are TGTGCCAGCAGCTCTACAGGGTCAACTAATGAAAAACTGTTTTTT.

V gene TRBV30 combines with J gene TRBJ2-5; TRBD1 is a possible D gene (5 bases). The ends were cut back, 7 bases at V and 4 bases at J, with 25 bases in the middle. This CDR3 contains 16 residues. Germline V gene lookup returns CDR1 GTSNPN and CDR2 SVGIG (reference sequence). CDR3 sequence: CASRQGRYLGLETQYF. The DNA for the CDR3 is TGTGCCTCCAGGCAAGGACGGTACCTGGGGCTAGAGACCCAGTACTTC.

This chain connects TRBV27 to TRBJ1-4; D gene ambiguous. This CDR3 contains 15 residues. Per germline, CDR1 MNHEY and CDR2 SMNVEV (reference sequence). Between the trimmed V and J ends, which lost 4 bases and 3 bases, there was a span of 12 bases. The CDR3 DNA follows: TGTGCCAGCAGTTGGAGGGTTAACTCTAATGAAAAACTGTTTTTT. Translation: CASSWRVNSNEKLFF.

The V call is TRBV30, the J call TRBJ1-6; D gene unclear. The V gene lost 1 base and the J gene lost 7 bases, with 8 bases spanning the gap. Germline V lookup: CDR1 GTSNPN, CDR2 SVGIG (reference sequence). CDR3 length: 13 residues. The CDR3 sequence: CAWSGGGNSPLHF. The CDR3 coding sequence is TGTGCCTGGAGTGGGGGAGGGAATTCACCCCTCCACTTT.

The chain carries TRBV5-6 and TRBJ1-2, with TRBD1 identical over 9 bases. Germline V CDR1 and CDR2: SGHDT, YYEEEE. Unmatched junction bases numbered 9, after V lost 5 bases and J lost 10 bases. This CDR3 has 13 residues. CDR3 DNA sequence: TGTGCCAGCAGGGGGACAGGGTTTCTTGACTACACCTTC. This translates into CASRGTGFLDYTF. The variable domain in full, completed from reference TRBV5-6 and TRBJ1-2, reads DAGVTQSPTHLIKTRGQQVTLRCSPKSGHDTVSWYQQALGQGPQFIFQYYEEEERQRGNFPDRFSGHQFPNYSSELNVNALLLGDSALYLCASRGTGFLDYTFGSGTRLTVV.

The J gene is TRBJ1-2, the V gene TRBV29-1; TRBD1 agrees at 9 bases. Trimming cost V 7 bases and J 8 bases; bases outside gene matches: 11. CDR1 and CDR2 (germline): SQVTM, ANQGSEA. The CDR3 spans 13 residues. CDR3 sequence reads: CSAGQGTFLGYTF. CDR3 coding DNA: TGCAGCGCTGGACAGGGGACCTTTCTGGGCTACACCTTC.

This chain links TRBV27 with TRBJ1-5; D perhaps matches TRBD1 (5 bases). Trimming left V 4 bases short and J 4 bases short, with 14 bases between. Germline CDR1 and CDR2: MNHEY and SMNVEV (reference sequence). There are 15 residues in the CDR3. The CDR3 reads CASSSVRGGNQPQHF. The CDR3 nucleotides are TGTGCCAGCAGTTCCGTTCGGGGGGGGAATCAGCCCCAGCATTTT.

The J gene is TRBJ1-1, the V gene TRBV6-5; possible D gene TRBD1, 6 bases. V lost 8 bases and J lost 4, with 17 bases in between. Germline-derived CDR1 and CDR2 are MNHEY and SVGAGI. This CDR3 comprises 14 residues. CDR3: CASCPTGLITEAFF. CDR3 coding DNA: TGTGCCAGCTGTCCGACAGGTTTGATCACTGAAGCTTTCTTT.

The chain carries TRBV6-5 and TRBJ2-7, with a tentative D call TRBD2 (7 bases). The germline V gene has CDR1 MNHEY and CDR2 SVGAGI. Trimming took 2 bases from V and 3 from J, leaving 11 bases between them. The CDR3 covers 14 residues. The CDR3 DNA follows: TGTGCCAGCAGTTACGGGGAGGGGGGCTACGAGCAGTACTTC. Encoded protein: CASSYGEGGYEQYF.

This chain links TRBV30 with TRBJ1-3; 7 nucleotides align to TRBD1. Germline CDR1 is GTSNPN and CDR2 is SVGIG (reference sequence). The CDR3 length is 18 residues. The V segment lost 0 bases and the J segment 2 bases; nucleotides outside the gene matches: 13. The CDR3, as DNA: TGTGCCTGGAGTGTAAGGGGGCCGGGGCAGTCTCCTGGAAACACCATATATTTT. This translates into CAWSVRGPGQSPGNTIYF.

DNA for the CDR3: TGCAGTTCAACGGCGGGTCGGACTACTTCCTACAATGAGCAGTTCTTC. Protein: CSSTAGRTTSYNEQFF. The V call is TRBV29-1, the J call TRBJ2-1; D is perhaps TRBD2 (6 bases). The CDR3 contains 16 residues. Germline CDR1 reads SQVTM; CDR2 reads ANQGSEA.